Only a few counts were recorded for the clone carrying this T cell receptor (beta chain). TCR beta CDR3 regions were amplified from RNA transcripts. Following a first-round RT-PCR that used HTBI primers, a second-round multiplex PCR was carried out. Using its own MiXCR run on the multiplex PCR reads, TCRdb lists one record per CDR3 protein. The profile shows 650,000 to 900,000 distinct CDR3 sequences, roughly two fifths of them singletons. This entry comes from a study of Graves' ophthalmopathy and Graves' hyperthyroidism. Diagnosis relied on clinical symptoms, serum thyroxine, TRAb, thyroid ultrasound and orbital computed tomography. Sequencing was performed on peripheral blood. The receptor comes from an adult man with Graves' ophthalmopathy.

The CDR3 DNA follows: TGTGCCAGCAGTCTGGACAGAGCTTTCTTT. As protein: CASSLDRAFF. The chain employs TRBV12-3 or TRBV12-4 and TRBJ1-1; D is perhaps TRBD1 (6 bases). This CDR3 is 10 amino acids long. Between the trimmed V and J ends, which lost 5 bases and 10 bases, there was a span of 8 bases.